The clone carrying this T cell receptor (beta chain) was seen only a few times. Its target is not known. This record belongs to a study of human T cells and chemical hapten exposure. About the research overall: Diphenylcyclopropenone was applied weekly to patients' scalps across the roughly 23-week study.

As for time point: patch test 3, about 24 weeks after DPC sensitization. Regarding treatment: therapeutic diphenylcyclopropenone sensitization with weekly scalp DPC. Findings of the study overall: The study found that DPC sensitization did not change TCRs above 1 in 1000 frequency.

The library labeled individual cDNA molecules by adding unique molecular identifiers to them. Source study methods: The number of TCRs in each sample had a median of around 96,000 and spanned about 20,000 to 690,600. TCRdb ran MiXCR on the RACE reads and lists one entry per CDR3 protein. In this record, the V and J calls reflect TCRdb's handling and not the investigators' own analysis. The repertoire holds more than 70,000 distinct CDR3 sequences, with roughly a tenth as singletons. Germline values: CDR1 SQVTM, CDR2 ANQGSEA. The CDR3 has 15 amino acids. V lost 6 bases to trimming and J lost 4 bases, with 21 bases between them.

The clonotype was recovered from a woman aged 25 to 39 with alopecia areata. Some clones in this sample may be carry-over from other donors' samples. This chain joins TRBV29-1 and TRBJ1-1, with D possibly matching TRBD1 (5 bases). The sample here was whole blood, taken in connection with sensitization to the hapten diphenylcyclopropenone (DPC). CDR3 in DNA: TGCAGCGTGACGAGGTTTGGCAGGGCGGGCACTGAAGCTTTCTTT. Residues: CSVTRFGRAGTEAFF.